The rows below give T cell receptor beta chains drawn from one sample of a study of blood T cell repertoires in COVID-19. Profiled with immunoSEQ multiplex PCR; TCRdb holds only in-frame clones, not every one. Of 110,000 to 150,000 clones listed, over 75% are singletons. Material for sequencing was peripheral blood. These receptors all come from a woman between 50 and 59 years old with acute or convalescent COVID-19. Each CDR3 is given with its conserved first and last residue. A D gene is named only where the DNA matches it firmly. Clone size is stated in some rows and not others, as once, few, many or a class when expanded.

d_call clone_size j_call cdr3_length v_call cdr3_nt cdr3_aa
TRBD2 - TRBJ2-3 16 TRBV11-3 TGTGCCAGCAGCTTTACTAGCGGGTTTAGCACAGATACGCAGTATTTT CASSFTSGFSTDTQYF
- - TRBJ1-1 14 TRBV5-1 TGCGCCAGCAGCATGGACAGCCTGAACACTGAAGCTTTCTTT CASSMDSLNTEAFF
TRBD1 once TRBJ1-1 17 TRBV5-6 TGTGCCAGCAGTTATACCGGGACAGGGGGCGCGGGGACTGAAGCTTTCTTT CASSYTGTGGAGTEAFF
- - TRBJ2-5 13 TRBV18 TGTGCCAGCTCACCTCAGGGTCGGGAGACCCAGTACTTC CASSPQGRETQYF
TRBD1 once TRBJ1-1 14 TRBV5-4 TGTGCCAGCAGCCCCAGGACAGGGCGAACTGAAGCTTTCTTT CASSPRTGRTEAFF
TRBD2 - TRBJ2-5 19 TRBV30 TGTGCCTGGCTTACCCGAAGGTTCGGGGAGGGAAGGGTGTGGGAGACCCAGTACTTC CAWLTRRFGEGRVWETQYF
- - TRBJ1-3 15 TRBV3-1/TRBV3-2 TGTGCCAGCAGCCAAGAATACAGCCTTGGAAACACCATATATTTT CASSQEYSLGNTIYF
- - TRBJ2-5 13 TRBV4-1 TGCGCCAGCAGCCAAGACCGAGAAGAGACCCAGTACTTC CASSQDREETQYF
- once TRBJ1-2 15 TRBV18 TGTGCCAGCTCACCACCATCAAGGGGCCAAGTCGGCTACACCTTC CASSPPSRGQVGYTF
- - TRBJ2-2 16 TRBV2 TGTGCCAGCAGTGCACGGTCAGGCCCGAACACCGGGGAGCTGTTTTTT CASSARSGPNTGELFF
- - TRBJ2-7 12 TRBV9 TGTGCCAGCAGCGGTGGAGGGAACGAGCAGTACTTC CASSGGGNEQYF
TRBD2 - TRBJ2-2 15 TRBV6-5 TGTGCCTCCCAGCGGGGGGTGGTTGGGACCGGGGAGCTGTTTTTT CASQRGVVGTGELFF
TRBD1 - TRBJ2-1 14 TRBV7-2 TGTGCCAGCAGCTTGGACAGGGGTGTCGATGAGCAGTTCTTC CASSLDRGVDEQFF
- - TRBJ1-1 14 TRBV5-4 TGTGCCAGCAGCTTTTTTCCAGAGAACACTGAAGCTTTCTTT CASSFFPENTEAFF
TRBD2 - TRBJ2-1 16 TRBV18 TGTGCCAGCTCACCGAGCGGGGTTGTTGGTGCCAATGAGCAGTTCTTC CASSPSGVVGANEQFF
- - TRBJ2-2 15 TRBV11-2 TGTGCCAGCAGCAGGGGATGGGAGGTCCCCGGGGAGCTGTTTTTT CASSRGWEVPGELFF
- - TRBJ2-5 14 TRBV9 TGTGCCAGCAGCGTACGGAGGGGAATGGAGACCCAGTACTTC CASSVRRGMETQYF
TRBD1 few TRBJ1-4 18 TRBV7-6 TGTGCCAGCAGCTTAGGGCAGGGGGCACCCTTGTGGAGTGAAAAACTGTTTTTT CASSLGQGAPLWSEKLFF
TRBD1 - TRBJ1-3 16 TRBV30 TGTGCCTGGACAATCGCAGGGGGGCTCTCTGGAAACACCATATATTTT CAWTIAGGLSGNTIYF
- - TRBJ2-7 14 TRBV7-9 TGTGCCAGCAGCTTAGAGGACTTTGCGGACGAGCAGTACTTC CASSLEDFADEQYF
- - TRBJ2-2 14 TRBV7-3 TGTGCCAGCCGACGGGATCACAACACCGGGGAGCTGTTTTTT CASRRDHNTGELFF
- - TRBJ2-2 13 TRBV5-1 TGCGCCAGGGCCGGAGGGGACACCGGGGAGCTGTTTTTT CARAGGDTGELFF
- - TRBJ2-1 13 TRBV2 TGTGCCAGGGGACGGGGGATCTACAATGAGCAGTTCTTC CARGRGIYNEQFF
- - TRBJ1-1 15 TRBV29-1 TGCAGCGTTGGCCGGGAACTTCCTCGGAACACTGAAGCTTTCTTT CSVGRELPRNTEAFF
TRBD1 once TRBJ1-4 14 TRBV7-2 TGTGCCAGCAGCTCCGGGACAGGGAATGAAAAACTGTTTTTT CASSSGTGNEKLFF
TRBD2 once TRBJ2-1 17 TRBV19 TGTGCCAGTAGTACACGGACTAGCGGGACCTCCTACAATGAGCAGTTCTTC CASSTRTSGTSYNEQFF
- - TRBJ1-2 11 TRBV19 TGTGCCAGTAGATCGGGCTATGGCTACACCTTC CASRSGYGYTF
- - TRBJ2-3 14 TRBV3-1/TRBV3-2 TGTGCCAGCAGCCACAGGACTAGCACAGATACGCAGTATTTT CASSHRTSTDTQYF
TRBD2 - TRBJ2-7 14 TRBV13 TGTGCCAGCAGCTTTAGCGGGAGTTCCTACGAGCAGTACTTC CASSFSGSSYEQYF
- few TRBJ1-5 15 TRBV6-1 TGTGCCAGCAGTGAAGCGCGCAGGGGTGATCAGCCCCAGCATTTT CASSEARRGDQPQHF
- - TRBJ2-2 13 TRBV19 TGTGCCAGTAGGTCTTTCGGGGGCGGGGAGCTGTTTTTT CASRSFGGGELFF
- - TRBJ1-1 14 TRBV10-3 TGTGCCATCAGTGAGTCCCGGGAAAGGACTGAAGCTTTCTTT CAISESRERTEAFF
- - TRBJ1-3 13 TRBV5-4 TGTGCCAGCAGCTTTCCGACAGATACCACCATATATTTT CASSFPTDTTIYF
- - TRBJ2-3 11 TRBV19 TGTGCCAGTAGTATCTCAGATACGCAGTATTTT CASSISDTQYF
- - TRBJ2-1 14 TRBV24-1 TGTGCCACCAGTGATGCGGGACAGTACAATGAGCAGTTCTTC CATSDAGQYNEQFF
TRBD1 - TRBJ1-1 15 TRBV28 TGTGCCAGCAGGGAACCGACAGGGGGTCTCACTGAAGCTTTCTTT CASREPTGGLTEAFF
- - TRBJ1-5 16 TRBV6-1 TGTGCCAGCAGTGAACCCCAAGAGGGGGTGAGCCAGCCCCAGCATTTT CASSEPQEGVSQPQHF
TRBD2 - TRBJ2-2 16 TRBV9 TGTGCCAGCAGACCTCAGGGGCTAGCGGGAGCCGGGGAGCTGTTTTTT CASRPQGLAGAGELFF
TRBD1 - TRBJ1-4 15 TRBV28 TGTGCCAGCAGCTCAACAGGGGGACCTAATGAAAAACTGTTTTTT CASSSTGGPNEKLFF
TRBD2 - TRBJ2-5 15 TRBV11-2 TGTGCCAGCAGCTTAAACGGGAGGGCCGAAGAGACCCAGTACTTC CASSLNGRAEETQYF
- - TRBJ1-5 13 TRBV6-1 TGTGCCAGCAGTGAGCTGGAGAATCAGCCCCAGCATTTT CASSELENQPQHF
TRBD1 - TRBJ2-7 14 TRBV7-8 TGTGCCAGCAGCAGGGACAGGGCTTCCTACGAGCAGTACTTC CASSRDRASYEQYF